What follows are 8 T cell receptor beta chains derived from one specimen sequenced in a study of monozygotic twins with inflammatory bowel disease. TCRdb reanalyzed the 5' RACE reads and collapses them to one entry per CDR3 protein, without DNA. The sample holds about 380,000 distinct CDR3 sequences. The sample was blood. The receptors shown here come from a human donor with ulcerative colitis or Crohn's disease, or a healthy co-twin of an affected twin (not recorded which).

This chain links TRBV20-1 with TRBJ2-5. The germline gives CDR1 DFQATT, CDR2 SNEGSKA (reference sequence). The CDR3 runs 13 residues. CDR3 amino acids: CSANGVSQETQYF.

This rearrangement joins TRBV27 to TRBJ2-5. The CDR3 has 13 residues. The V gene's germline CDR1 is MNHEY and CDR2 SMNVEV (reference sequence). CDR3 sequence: CASSLRVLETQYF.

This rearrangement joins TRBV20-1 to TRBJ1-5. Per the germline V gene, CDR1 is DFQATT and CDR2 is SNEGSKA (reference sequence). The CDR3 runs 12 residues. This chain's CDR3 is CSAVLSNQPQHF.

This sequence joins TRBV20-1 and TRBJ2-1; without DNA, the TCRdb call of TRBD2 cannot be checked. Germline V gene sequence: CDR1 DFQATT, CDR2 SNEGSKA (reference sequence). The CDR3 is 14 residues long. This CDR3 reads CSARDPRAYNEQFF.

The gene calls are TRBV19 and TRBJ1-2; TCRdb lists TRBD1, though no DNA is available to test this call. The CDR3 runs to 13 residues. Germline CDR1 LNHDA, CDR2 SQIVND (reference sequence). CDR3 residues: CASSSRGAYGYTF.

The CDR3 sequence: CASSLAPENTQYF. The chain employs TRBV5-1 and TRBJ2-3. Germline lookup yields CDR1 SGHRS and CDR2 YFSETQ. This CDR3 is built from 13 residues.

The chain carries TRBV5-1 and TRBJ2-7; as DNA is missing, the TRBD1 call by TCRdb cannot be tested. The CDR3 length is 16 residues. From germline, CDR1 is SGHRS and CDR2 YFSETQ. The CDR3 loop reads CASSLVGRGTADEQYF.

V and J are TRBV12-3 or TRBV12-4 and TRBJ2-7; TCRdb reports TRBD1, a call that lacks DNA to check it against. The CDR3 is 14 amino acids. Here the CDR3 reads CASSFGDRGLEQYF.